The rows below give T cell receptor beta chains drawn from one sample of a study of blood T cell repertoires in COVID-19. Method: immunoSEQ multiplex PCR; TCRdb's copy keeps in-frame clones and lacks some. The profile shows 150,000 or so clones, about 80% of them singletons. What was sequenced was peripheral blood. These receptors were taken from a woman aged 60-75 years with acute or convalescent COVID-19. CDR3s include the opening cysteine and the closing phenylalanine or tryptophan. A D gene is named only where the DNA matches it firmly. Not all rows give a size; the values are once, few, many and, for expanded clones, a class.

D,size,J,V,CDR3,DNA
NA,NA,TRBJ2-3,TRBV7-9,CASSFESDTQYF,TGTGCCAGCAGCTTCGAGAGTGATACGCAGTATTTT
NA,NA,TRBJ1-4,TRBV10-3,CAISDLEDEKLFF,TGTGCCATCAGTGATTTGGAGGATGAAAAACTGTTTTTT
NA,NA,TRBJ2-7,TRBV12-5,CASGPAYEQYF,TGTGCTAGTGGTCCCGCGTACGAGCAGTACTTC
TRBD1,NA,TRBJ1-1,TRBV19,CAIRTGNTEAFF,TGTGCCATCCGGACAGGAAACACTGAAGCTTTCTTT
TRBD2,NA,TRBJ2-7,TRBV28,CASSPGTSGNYEQYF,TGTGCCAGCAGCCCCGGGACTAGCGGCAACTACGAGCAGTACTTC
NA,NA,TRBJ2-7,TRBV4-1,CASSQDFSLEQYF,TGCGCCAGCAGCCAAGACTTTTCGTTGGAGCAGTACTTC
NA,NA,TRBJ1-5,TRBV12-5,CASGLVPSGGEGPQHF,TGTGCTAGTGGTTTGGTACCCTCCGGGGGGGAAGGTCCCCAGCATTTT
NA,NA,TRBJ1-1,TRBV4-1,CASSKDLMGLAEAFF,TGCGCCAGCAGCAAAGATCTTATGGGACTGGCTGAAGCTTTCTTT
TRBD1,NA,TRBJ2-7,TRBV29-1,CSANRDRDSYEQYF,TGCAGCGCTAACCGGGACAGGGATTCCTACGAGCAGTACTTC
NA,NA,TRBJ1-5,TRBV30,CAWGSGPLDQPQHF,TGTGCCTGGGGGTCTGGGCCATTAGATCAGCCCCAGCATTTT
NA,NA,TRBJ2-4,TRBV6-2/TRBV6-3,CASSLTGSLAKNIQYF,TGTGCCAGCAGTCTGACAGGTAGCCTAGCCAAAAACATTCAGTACTTC
NA,NA,TRBJ2-1,TRBV5-1,CASSLERGNEQFF,TGCGCCAGCAGCTTGGAAAGAGGGAATGAGCAGTTCTTC
TRBD2,few,TRBJ2-7,TRBV28,CASSLGLAGATEQYF,TGTGCCAGCAGTTTAGGACTAGCGGGAGCAACCGAGCAGTACTTC
NA,NA,TRBJ1-2,TRBV20-1,CSAPNVGYTF,TGCAGTGCTCCTAATGTGGGCTACACCTTC
NA,NA,TRBJ2-7,TRBV28,CASSSVGQGPYEQYF,TGTGCCAGCAGTTCCGTCGGTCAGGGGCCCTACGAGCAGTACTTC
TRBD2,once,TRBJ2-6,TRBV5-5,CASSLRLAGNSGANVLTF,TGTGCCAGCAGCCTCCGACTAGCGGGTAACTCTGGGGCCAACGTCCTGACTTTC
NA,NA,TRBJ2-7,TRBV24-1,CATSPSTGRRSEQYF,TGTGCCACCTCACCCTCGACAGGTAGGAGGTCCGAGCAGTACTTC
TRBD1,once,TRBJ1-1,TRBV6-6,CASSTTGAGEAFF,TGTGCCAGCAGTACGACAGGGGCCGGTGAAGCTTTCTTT
NA,NA,TRBJ2-1,TRBV21-1,CASSPRQGRFF,TGTGCCAGCAGCCCGAGACAGGGACGTTTCTTC
NA,NA,TRBJ1-6,TRBV7-3,CASSLRAGAYNSPLHF,TGTGCCAGCAGCTTAAGGGCAGGCGCCTATAATTCACCCCTCCACTTT
TRBD1,NA,TRBJ2-7,TRBV28,CASREGTGTGAREQYF,TGTGCCAGCAGGGAGGGAACCGGGACAGGGGCGCGCGAGCAGTACTTC
TRBD2,NA,TRBJ2-7,TRBV6-5,CASSSPLADSYEQYF,TGTGCCAGCAGTTCCCCGCTAGCGGACTCCTACGAGCAGTACTTC
NA,once,TRBJ1-2,TRBV12-3/TRBV12-4,CASSDRDGYTF,TGTGCCAGCAGCGACAGAGACGGCTACACCTTC
TRBD1,NA,TRBJ1-1,TRBV29-1,CSVVRTPGQGGAFF,TGCAGCGTTGTCCGAACACCGGGACAGGGTGGGGCTTTCTTT
TRBD2,NA,TRBJ2-2,TRBV3-1/TRBV3-2,CASTTASGTTGELFF,TGTGCCAGCACCACAGCTAGCGGGACCACCGGGGAGCTGTTTTTT
NA,NA,TRBJ1-4,TRBV7-9,CASSLPQSNEKLFF,TGTGCCAGCAGCTTACCGCAGTCTAATGAAAAACTGTTTTTT
NA,NA,TRBJ2-2,TRBV5-4,CASSPKGGARNTGELFF,TGTGCCAGCAGCCCGAAAGGGGGGGCGCGGAACACCGGGGAGCTGTTTTTT
NA,NA,TRBJ1-5,TRBV7-8,CASSLGFRGMGNQPQHF,TGTGCCAGCAGCTTAGGATTCCGGGGTATGGGCAATCAGCCCCAGCATTTT
NA,NA,TRBJ1-2,TRBV28,CATGGGSYGYTF,TGTGCCACGGGCGGCGGGTCCTATGGCTACACCTTC
TRBD1,NA,TRBJ2-7,TRBV10-3,CAISEGDRGRLTYEQYF,TGTGCCATCAGTGAAGGAGACAGGGGGCGACTCACCTACGAGCAGTACTTC
NA,NA,TRBJ2-1,TRBV5-5,CASSLGPETRYNEQFF,TGTGCCAGCAGCTTGGGGCCAGAAACGAGGTACAATGAGCAGTTCTTC
NA,NA,TRBJ2-3,TRBV7-9,CASSPRGGDTQYF,TGTGCCAGCAGCCCCCGGGGTGGGGATACGCAGTATTTT
NA,NA,TRBJ1-5,TRBV28,CASSPAPQGQPQHF,TGTGCCAGCAGCCCCGCCCCACAGGGTCAGCCCCAGCATTTT
NA,NA,TRBJ1-1,TRBV7-8,CASSLDGAEAFF,TGTGCCAGCAGCTTAGACGGGGCTGAAGCTTTCTTT
TRBD1,NA,TRBJ1-6,TRBV6-5,CASSYQGQQYSPLHF,TGTGCCAGCAGTTACCAGGGACAGCAATATTCACCCCTCCACTTT
NA,NA,TRBJ2-4,TRBV7-2,CASSLIENIQYF,TGTGCCAGCAGCTTAATAGAAAACATTCAGTACTTC
TRBD1,NA,TRBJ2-2,TRBV9,CASSSPGGHLANTGELFF,TGTGCCAGCAGCTCCCCAGGGGGACACCTCGCGAACACCGGGGAGCTGTTTTTT
NA,NA,TRBJ1-2,TRBV28,CASSQNHYGYTF,TGTGCCAGCAGCCAGAACCACTATGGCTACACCTTC